The present entry profiles one TCR beta chain with its context. Its cognate antigen is unknown. This entry comes from a study of OX40 agonist ivuxolimab in advanced cancers. Looking at the study overall: Earlier treatment with anti-PD-1, anti-PD-L1 or anti-CTLA-4 was permitted, and 35% to 45% had received some. General study results and limits: By week 6 at 0.1 to 3.0 mg/kg, blood CD4+ and CD8+ T cells had expanded clonally.

With 7 bases removed from V and 0 bases from J, the gap between germline ends came to 9 bases. CDR1 is MNHEY, CDR2 SMNVEV, per germline (reference sequence). The CDR3 length is 13 residues. TCRdb's table, derived via immunoSEQ multiplex PCR, lists solely in-frame clones and lacks some. This sample has about 69,000 clones; around four fifths occur once, and the top ten carry over 2%. The TCR sequence derives from an adult with an advanced solid tumor such as melanoma, head and neck, liver or kidney cancer. V usage is TRBV27 and J usage is TRBJ1-1; D not certain. Sequencing used CD4+ or CD8+ T cells sorted from blood, obtained in a trial of the OX40 agonist ivuxolimab. As DNA, the CDR3 is TGTGCCAGCAACGGAAGGATGAACACTGAAGCTTTCTTT. Protein product: CASNGRMNTEAFF.